Each of the 32 T cell receptor beta chains below was sequenced from the same sample in a study of blood T cell repertoires in COVID-19. This table comes from immunoSEQ multiplex PCR, and its TCRdb copy is limited to in-frame clones, with some not included. The data hold 250,000 to 350,000 clones, with around nine tenths observed a single time. The specimen sequenced was peripheral blood. The receptors here all came from a woman aged 40-49 years who had recovered from COVID-19.

This chain links TRBV7-6 with TRBJ2-7, with a possible D match to TRBD2 (5 bases). The CDR3 has 18 amino acids. CDR1 is SGHVS, CDR2 FNYEAQ, per germline. V was shortened by 2 bases and J by 4 bases, with 24 bases between the two germline ends. The CDR3 sequence: CASSLTSRSAGIPYEQYF. The CDR3 nucleotides read TGTGCCAGCAGCTTAACCTCTCGGTCGGCGGGCATCCCATACGAGCAGTACTTC.

V is TRBV27 and J is TRBJ2-1; 12 positions agree with TRBD1. This CDR3 comprises 15 residues. The V gene's germline CDR1 is MNHEY and CDR2 SMNVEV (reference sequence). Losses at the gene ends were 5 bases for V and 7 bases for J; bases not matched to a gene: 6. Here the CDR3 DNA reads TGTGCCAGCAGTCCCGGGACAGGGGGCGGGAATGAGCAGTTCTTC. Its translation: CASSPGTGGGNEQFF.

The rearrangement joins TRBV18 to TRBJ2-1; TRBD2 matches 9 bases. The CDR3 runs 15 residues. CDR1 and CDR2 (germline): KGHSH, LQKENI. The V segment lost 5 bases and the J segment 6 bases; nucleotides outside the gene matches: 8. The CDR3 sequence: CASSILAGLSNEQFF. Here the CDR3 DNA reads TGTGCCAGCTCAATACTAGCGGGTCTTTCCAATGAGCAGTTCTTC.

This clone was counted once. The chain's CDR3 is CAWSVWAVSNQPQHF. CDR3 nucleotides: TGTGCCTGGAGTGTCTGGGCAGTAAGCAATCAGCCCCAGCATTTT. V and J are TRBV30 and TRBJ1-5; D remains ambiguous. Trimming pared 0 bases from V and 1 base from J, leaving 10 bases between. Germline CDR1 is GTSNPN and CDR2 is SVGIG (reference sequence). This CDR3 spans 15 amino acids.

The gene calls are TRBV5-4 and TRBJ2-7; the match to TRBD2 covers 11 bases. There are 16 residues in the CDR3. CDR1 is SGHNT and CDR2 is YYREEE in the germline V gene (reference sequence). V lost 4 bases and J lost 2; bases outside the gene matches: 8. In nucleotides, the CDR3 is TGTGCCAGCAGCCTAAAGGGACTAGCGGAGACCTACGAGCAGTACTTC. Encoded protein: CASSLKGLAETYEQYF.

The chain uses TRBV5-1 and TRBJ2-6; D is unresolved. The ends were cut back, 0 bases at V and 0 bases at J, with 4 bases in the middle. The CDR3 has 15 residues. From germline, CDR1 is SGHRS and CDR2 YFSETQ. CDR3 residues: CASSLAGSGANVLTF. The CDR3 DNA reads as TGCGCCAGCAGCTTGGCCGGCTCTGGGGCCAACGTCCTGACTTTC.

The chain combines TRBV27 with TRBJ2-5; TRBD2 might be the D (6 bases). CDR3 size: 14 residues. Germline CDR1 reads MNHEY; CDR2 reads SMNVEV (reference sequence). V gave up 3 bases and J gave up 5 bases, with 13 bases separating them. Here the CDR3 reads CASSFAAGRETQYF. The CDR3 nucleotides read TGTGCCAGCAGTTTCGCGGCGGGGAGGGAGACCCAGTACTTC.

J is TRBJ2-6 and V is TRBV11-2; a weak D match, TRBD1 (6 bases). Germline V gene data show CDR1 as SGHAT and CDR2 as FQNNGV. V lost 3 bases to trimming and J lost 0 bases, with 9 bases between them. This CDR3 region has 16 residues. The chain's CDR3 is CASSFQGSSGANVLTF. The CDR3 DNA reads TGTGCCAGCAGCTTCCAGGGGAGCTCTGGGGCCAACGTCCTGACTTTC.

The CDR3 reads CASSIFGGNTEAFF. The CDR3 DNA follows: TGTGCCAGTAGTATCTTCGGGGGGAACACTGAAGCTTTCTTT. The genes are TRBV19 and TRBJ1-1; maybe TRBD1 (5 bases). The CDR3 extends over 14 amino acids. V shed 3 bases and J shed 1 base, with 9 bases lying between them. Germline V gene lookup returns CDR1 LNHDA and CDR2 SQIVND (reference sequence).

This clone has just one count. This rearrangement joins TRBV5-1 to TRBJ2-5, with 8 bases lining up with TRBD2. Germline assignment: CDR1 SGHRS and CDR2 YFSETQ. The junction had 5 bases not matched to a gene; V was cut back by 3 bases and J by 4 bases. The CDR3 consists of 14 residues. In DNA, the CDR3 is TGCGCCAGCAGCTCCAGCGGGAGCGGAGAGACCCAGTACTTC. Translated, it gives CASSSSGSGETQYF.

In its sample, this clone was seen a few times. This chain connects TRBV12-2 to TRBJ1-6; TRBD1, as called in the table, went unchecked against the DNA. TRBV12-2 is designated a pseudogene. The CDR3 sequence is 16 residues long. CDR3 loop: CASRPPTGCNNSPLHF. CDR3 DNA sequence: TGTGCAAGTCGCCCCCCGACAGGGTGCAATAATTCACCCCTCCACTTT.

This rearrangement joins TRBV4-1 to TRBJ2-7, with D perhaps TRBD2 (5 bases). The CDR3 runs 15 residues. Per the germline V gene, CDR1 is MGHRA and CDR2 is YSYEKL. Between the trimmed V and J ends, which lost 3 bases and 5 bases, there was a span of 17 bases. Here the CDR3 reads CASSQRTSSADEQYF. The CDR3, as DNA: TGCGCCAGCAGCCAGAGGACTTCCTCGGCCGACGAGCAGTACTTC.

The chain has TRBV19 and TRBJ1-1; D might be TRBD1 (5 bases). V was pared by 6 bases and J by 4 bases, with 15 bases between. Germline assignment: CDR1 LNHDA and CDR2 SQIVND (reference sequence). This CDR3 is built from 14 residues. CDR3 region: CASSTGNQGTEAFF. As DNA, the CDR3 is TGTGCCAGTAGCACAGGAAATCAGGGCACTGAAGCTTTCTTT.

The V gene is TRBV18, the J gene TRBJ1-5; no clear D. The V and J ends lost 2 bases and 0 bases respectively, with 8 bases between them. The CDR3 length is 15 residues. Germline V gene lookup returns CDR1 KGHSH and CDR2 LQKENI. CDR3 sequence: CASSPMEGSNQPQHF. The CDR3 DNA sequence: TGTGCCAGCTCACCAATGGAGGGTAGCAATCAGCCCCAGCATTTT. Variable domain in full (rest from reference TRBV18 and TRBJ1-5): NAGVMQNPRHLVRRRGQEARLRCSPMKGHSHVYWYRQLPEEGLKFMVYLQKENIIDESGMPKERFSAEFPKEGPSILRIQQVVRGDSAAYFCASSPMEGSNQPQHFGDGTRLSIL.

The V gene is TRBV14, the J gene TRBJ1-6; 9 positions match TRBD1. The germline CDR1 and CDR2 sequences are SGHDN and FVKESK. V shed 8 bases and J 10 bases; nucleotides not matched to a gene: 6. The CDR3 sequence is 13 residues long. The CDR3 loop is CASGTGGQSPLHF. DNA for the CDR3: TGTGCCAGCGGAACAGGGGGCCAATCACCCCTCCACTTT.

This clone was recorded a few times. The chain links TRBV5-1 to TRBJ2-2; 9 bases line up with TRBD2. The trim removed 5 bases at V and 2 bases at J, leaving 7 bases unmatched. CDR3 length equals 16 residues. Germline CDR1 reads SGHRS; CDR2 reads YFSETQ. The CDR3 DNA follows: TGCGCCAGCAGGCCGGGACTAGCCCAAAACACCGGGGAGCTGTTTTTT. Protein sequence: CASRPGLAQNTGELFF.

This sequence joins TRBV7-9 and TRBJ1-5; D is perhaps TRBD1 (6 bases). Germline CDR1 reads SEHNR; CDR2 reads FQNEAQ (reference sequence). The CDR3 spans 15 residues. V dropped 3 bases and J dropped 0 bases, with 9 bases sitting between them. Here the CDR3 reads CASSLGHTSNQPQHF. CDR3 bases: TGTGCCAGCAGCTTGGGACATACTAGCAATCAGCCCCAGCATTTT.

The V call is TRBV11-2, the J call TRBJ2-1; 10 nucleotides line up with TRBD2. The V gene end was trimmed by 7 bases and the J gene end by 7 bases; junction bases not matched to a gene: 10. Germline V gene lookup returns CDR1 SGHAT and CDR2 FQNNGV. The CDR3 spans 15 residues. The CDR3 DNA reads as TGTGCCAGCACCGAAATAGCGGGAGGCGGGAATGAGCAGTTCTTC. Its protein is CASTEIAGGGNEQFF.

This clone is a singleton in its sample. Additional DNA sequences in this sample encode the identical CDR3. The J gene is TRBJ2-2, the V gene TRBV30; the D gene is possibly TRBD1 (6 bases). Germline-derived CDR1 and CDR2 are GTSNPN and SVGIG (reference sequence). The V end was cut by 0 bases, the J end by 5 bases, with 7 bases between. The CDR3 covers 13 residues. The CDR3 here is CAWSVQGTGELFF. CDR3 in DNA: TGTGCCTGGAGTGTACAGGGAACCGGGGAGCTGTTTTTT.

V and J are TRBV5-4 and TRBJ2-5; TRBD1 agrees at 7 bases. Germline V gene lookup returns CDR1 SGHNT and CDR2 YYREEE (reference sequence). The J segment lost 1 base and the V segment lost 7 bases, leaving 7 bases of the junction unmatched. The CDR3 has 14 residues. The CDR3 reads CASHPGQTQETQYF. DNA of the CDR3: TGTGCCAGCCACCCGGGACAGACCCAAGAGACCCAGTACTTC.

The count of this clone is one. The rearrangement joins TRBV24-1 to TRBJ1-3, with 7 bases that match TRBD1. V lost 5 bases and J lost 2; bases outside the gene matches: 5. CDR3 length: 15 residues. CDR1 KGHDR and CDR2 SFDVKD come from the germline V gene. The CDR3 reads CATSVRDRAGNTIYF. CDR3 bases: TGTGCCACCAGTGTAAGGGACAGAGCTGGAAACACCATATATTTT.

The chain links TRBV3-1 (or the pseudogene TRBV3-2) to TRBJ2-5; D is undetermined. The CDR3 has 15 residues. CDR1 and CDR2 from the germline V gene are LGHDT and YNNKEL (reference sequence). V shed 0 bases and J shed 5 bases, with 13 bases lying between them. The CDR3 is CASSQDVRSEETQYF. The CDR3, as DNA: TGTGCCAGCAGCCAAGACGTCCGCTCTGAGGAGACCCAGTACTTC.

The genes are TRBV25-1 and TRBJ2-2, with 12 bases matching TRBD2. CDR3 size: 15 residues. Germline CDR1 and CDR2: MGHDK and SYGVNS. V trimming: 4 bases; J trimming: 6 bases; junction bases outside the gene matches: 3. The CDR3 is CASSARTSGAGELFF. For the CDR3, the DNA is TGTGCCAGCAGTGCCAGGACTAGCGGGGCCGGGGAGCTGTTTTTT.

The CDR3 coding sequence is TGTGCCAGCAGCGCCCAAATGGAGGGAGAAAAACTGTTTTTT. Its protein is CASSAQMEGEKLFF. The chain is built from TRBV9 and TRBJ1-4; unclear D gene. V was clipped by 3 bases and J by 8 bases, with 14 bases between them. Germline V lookup: CDR1 SGDLS, CDR2 YYNGEE. CDR3 length equals 14 residues.

The chain couples TRBV3-1 (or the pseudogene TRBV3-2) to TRBJ1-1, with 7 nucleotides matching TRBD1. Trimming at V came to 4 bases and at J to 1 base, leaving 3 bases not matched to a gene. The V gene's germline CDR1 is LGHDT and CDR2 YNNKEL (reference sequence). The CDR3 covers 14 residues. In DNA, the CDR3 is TGTGCCAGCAGCCGTAGGACAGGGAACACTGAAGCTTTCTTT. Amino acid sequence: CASSRRTGNTEAFF.

The V gene is TRBV5-1, the J gene TRBJ2-5; maybe TRBD1 (6 bases). The CDR3 covers 15 residues. Trimming pared 4 bases from V and 2 bases from J, leaving 15 bases between. Germline lookup yields CDR1 SGHRS and CDR2 YFSETQ. The CDR3 DNA reads TGCGCCAGCAGCCAAGGACAGTCCATGCAAGAGACCCAGTACTTC. It specifies CASSQGQSMQETQYF.

The chain is built from TRBV7-2 and TRBJ2-1, with 8 positions matching TRBD2. The J segment lost 8 bases and the V segment lost 3 bases, leaving 15 bases of the junction unmatched. Germline V gene sequence: CDR1 SGHTA, CDR2 FQGNSA. This CDR3 has 17 residues. In nucleotides, the CDR3 is TGTGCCAGCAGCTTCGGTGGGGTAGCGGGAATCGGTGATGAGCAGTTCTTC. This translates into CASSFGGVAGIGDEQFF.

On this clone itself: Other DNA sequences in this specimen translate into the identical CDR3. The chain links TRBV6-1 to TRBJ2-3, with 11 bases that match TRBD2. The CDR3 covers 16 residues. Germline CDR1 reads MNHNS; CDR2 reads SASEGT. V dropped 3 bases and J dropped 0; count of bases not matched to a gene: 2. The CDR3 spells CASSELAGGSTDTQYF. The DNA for the CDR3 is TGTGCCAGCAGTGAGTTAGCGGGAGGGAGCACAGATACGCAGTATTTT.

The chain couples TRBV7-9 to TRBJ2-3; TRBD2 is a possible D gene (5 bases). Trimming shortened V by 5 bases and J by 4 bases, and 7 bases separated the two germline ends. The CDR3 consists of 12 residues. In germline, CDR1 is SEHNR, CDR2 FQNEAQ (reference sequence). CDR3 region: CASSERADTQYF. CDR3 DNA: TGTGCCAGCAGCGAGAGGGCAGATACGCAGTATTTT.

The chain employs TRBV19 and TRBJ2-1, with a tentative D call TRBD2 (6 bases). The CDR3 consists of 15 residues. With 5 bases removed from V and 0 bases from J, the gap between germline ends came to 11 bases. CDR1 and CDR2 from the germline V gene are LNHDA and SQIVND (reference sequence). The CDR3, as DNA: TGTGCCAGTAGTTCGGGGGAGAGCTCCTACAATGAGCAGTTCTTC. It yields the protein CASSSGESSYNEQFF.

V gene TRBV28 combines with J gene TRBJ1-5; 7 bases fit TRBD1. This CDR3 is 16 amino acids long. Germline V CDR1 and CDR2: MDHEN, SYDVKM. J lost 3 bases, V lost 2 bases, and 7 bases had no gene match. DNA for the CDR3: TGTGCCAGCAGTTTAACGACCGGGACAGACAATCAGCCCCAGCATTTT. Its translation: CASSLTTGTDNQPQHF. Complete variable domain (other parts from reference TRBV28 and TRBJ1-5): DVKVTQSSRYLVKRTGEKVFLECVQDMDHENMFWYRQDPGLGLRLIYFSYDVKMKEKGDIPEGYSVSREKKERFSLILESASTNQTSMYLCASSLTTGTDNQPQHFGDGTRLSIL.

The sample holds one count of this clone. The V and J genes are TRBV7-9 and TRBJ1-4; 9 positions agree with TRBD1. Unmatched junction bases numbered 2, after V lost 1 base and J lost 8 bases. This CDR3 comprises 14 residues. Germline V gene lookup returns CDR1 SEHNR and CDR2 FQNEAQ (reference sequence). The CDR3 sequence: CASSLGTGDEKLFF. For the CDR3, the DNA is TGTGCCAGCAGCTTAGGGACAGGGGACGAAAAACTGTTTTTT.